The T cell receptor (beta chain) described here comes from a study of Graves' ophthalmopathy and Graves' hyperthyroidism. RNA served as the template for amplifying TCR beta CDR3 regions. The authors performed first-round RT-PCR with HTBI primers and then a second-round multiplex PCR. TCRdb re-derived calls from the multiplex PCR reads in MiXCR, one entry per CDR3 protein. Among approximately 640,000 distinct CDR3 sequences listed, over 40% were seen once. Details on this clonotype: The antigen is undetermined.

Study conclusions and caveats: A 13-signature model separated ophthalmopathy from stable hyperthyroidism, about 90% sensitivity, 75% to 84% specificity. Forecasting of ophthalmopathy progression by the model achieved roughly 69% sensitivity and 72% to 85% specificity.

The PBMCs originated from roughly 10 ml of fresh peripheral blood. This clonotype originated in an adult man with Graves' ophthalmopathy. The material sequenced was peripheral blood.

In DNA, the CDR3 is TGTGCCACCAGCAGAGAGGGGGGGGGCAAGGAAAAACTGTTTTTT. It codes for CATSREGGGKEKLFF. This chain links TRBV15 with TRBJ1-4; a weak D match, TRBD1 (6 bases). The ends were cut back, 0 bases at V and 8 bases at J, with 13 bases in the middle. Germline assignment: CDR1 LNHNV and CDR2 YYDKDF (reference sequence). CDR3 length: 15 residues.